These 9 T cell receptor beta chains were sequenced from one sample in a study of human T cells and chemical hapten exposure. Blood, whole and unfractionated, served as the source for total RNA extraction. TCRdb re-derived calls from the 5' RACE reads in MiXCR, one entry per CDR3 protein. The sample yields about 81,000 distinct CDR3 sequences, less than 9.5% seen once. The receptors originated from a male donor in good health.

This clonotype was counted between two and nine times. V gene TRBV6-1 combines with J gene TRBJ1-1; D gene uncertain. Trimming took 2 bases from V and 4 from J, leaving 14 bases between them. Germline loops: CDR1 MNHNS, CDR2 SASEGT. CDR3 length: 15 amino acids. CDR3 region: CASSELMGGSTEAFF. As DNA, the CDR3 is TGTGCCAGCAGTGAACTGATGGGAGGGAGCACTGAAGCTTTCTTT.

This clonotype was seen more than once but under ten times. V gene TRBV29-1 combines with J gene TRBJ1-1, with D possibly matching TRBD1 (6 bases). V lost 4 bases, J lost 0 bases, and 15 bases lay in between. The CDR3 covers 15 residues. Germline V gives CDR1 SQVTM, CDR2 ANQGSEA. Here the CDR3 DNA reads TGCAGCGTTGGGACCTTCACAGGGATGAACACTGAAGCTTTCTTT. Amino acids: CSVGTFTGMNTEAFF.

The chain has TRBV7-2 and TRBJ2-7, with 10 bases fitting TRBD2. Germline trimming cut 2 bases from V and 3 bases from J; bases unmatched to any gene: 13. The CDR3 is made up of 18 amino acids. Germline loops: CDR1 SGHTA, CDR2 FQGNSA. The CDR3 protein is CASSLPPLGVAGGYEQYF. The DNA of the CDR3 is TGTGCCAGCAGCTTACCCCCCCTGGGGGTAGCGGGGGGCTACGAGCAGTACTTC.

The sample holds a few counts of this clonotype. This chain joins TRBV6-5 and TRBJ2-3, with D maybe TRBD1 (6 bases). The CDR3 is made up of 15 amino acids. Germline assignment: CDR1 MNHEY and CDR2 SVGAGI. Trimming stripped 6 bases from V and 5 bases from J, with 18 bases between. The CDR3 DNA reads as TGTGCCAGCAGACGGGGTCAGGGGAAGGGAGATACGCAGTATTTT. Translating gives CASRRGQGKGDTQYF.

This clonotype has a count of ten or more. The J gene is TRBJ2-1, the V gene TRBV6-2 or TRBV6-3; D is perhaps TRBD2 (6 bases). This CDR3 region has 11 residues. CDR1 is MNHEY and CDR2 is SVGEGT in the germline V gene. Trimming removed 4 bases at V and 13 bases at J, with 11 bases between. The CDR3 DNA sequence: TGTGCCAGCAGTTTAGGCGGGGTACAGTTCTTC. Translated: CASSLGGVQFF.

This chain connects TRBV4-1 to TRBJ2-1; 10 bases map to TRBD2. Per germline, CDR1 MGHRA and CDR2 YSYEKL. J gave up 6 bases and V 5 bases, and 10 bases lay outside the gene matches. This CDR3 comprises 16 residues. CDR3 residues: CASSGTGTSVINEQFF. CDR3 nucleotide sequence: TGCGCCAGCAGCGGTACCGGGACTAGCGTTATCAATGAGCAGTTCTTC.

The chain carries TRBV5-1 and TRBJ1-2; D is unresolved. V lost 0 bases and J 3 bases, leaving 12 bases between the germline ends. The CDR3 covers 15 residues. Germline V lookup: CDR1 SGHRS, CDR2 YFSETQ. The CDR3 reads CASSLAGEQYYGYTF. The CDR3 nucleotides are TGCGCCAGCAGCTTGGCCGGAGAGCAGTACTATGGCTACACCTTC.

This clonotype was detected a few times. The chain recombines TRBV18 with TRBJ2-3, with unresolved D. The CDR3 contains 13 residues. Per germline, CDR1 KGHSH and CDR2 LQKENI. V was shortened by 4 bases and J by 2 bases, with 7 bases between the two germline ends. CDR3 loop: CASSRLNTDTQYF. In DNA form, the CDR3 reads TGTGCCAGCTCACGTCTGAACACAGATACGCAGTATTTT. Combining the CDR3 with reference TRBV18 and TRBJ2-3 gives the whole variable domain NAGVMQNPRHLVRRRGQEARLRCSPMKGHSHVYWYRQLPEEGLKFMVYLQKENIIDESGMPKERFSAEFPKEGPSILRIQQVVRGDSAAYFCASSRLNTDTQYFGPGTRLTVL.

The rearrangement joins TRBV6-5 to TRBJ1-5, with D hard to call. Looked up from germline, CDR1 is MNHEY and CDR2 is SVGAGI. The CDR3 is 14 amino acids. V was clipped by 3 bases and J by 6 bases, with 12 bases between them. The CDR3 reads CASSYGVEGQPQHF. In nucleotides, the CDR3 is TGTGCCAGCAGTTATGGGGTTGAAGGTCAGCCCCAGCATTTT.